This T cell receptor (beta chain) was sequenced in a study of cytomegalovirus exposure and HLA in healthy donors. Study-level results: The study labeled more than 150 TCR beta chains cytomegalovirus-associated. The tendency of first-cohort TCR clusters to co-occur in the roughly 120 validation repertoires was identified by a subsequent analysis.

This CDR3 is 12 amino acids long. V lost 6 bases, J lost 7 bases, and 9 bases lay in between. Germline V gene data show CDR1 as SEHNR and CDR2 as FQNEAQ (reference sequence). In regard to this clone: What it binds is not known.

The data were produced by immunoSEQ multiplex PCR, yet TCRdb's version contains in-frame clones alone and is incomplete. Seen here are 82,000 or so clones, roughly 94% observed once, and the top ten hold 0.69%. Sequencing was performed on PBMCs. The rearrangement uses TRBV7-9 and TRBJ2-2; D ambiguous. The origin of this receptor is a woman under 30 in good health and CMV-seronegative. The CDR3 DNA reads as TGTGCCAGCAGAATAGAATTCGGGGAGCTGTTTTTT. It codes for CASRIEFGELFF. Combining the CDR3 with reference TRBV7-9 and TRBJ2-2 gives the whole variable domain DTGVSQNPRHKITKRGQNVTFRCDPISEHNRLYWYRQTLGQGPEFLTYFQNEAQLEKSRLLSDRFSAERPKGSFSTLEIQRTEQGDSAMYLCASRIEFGELFFGEGSRLTVL.